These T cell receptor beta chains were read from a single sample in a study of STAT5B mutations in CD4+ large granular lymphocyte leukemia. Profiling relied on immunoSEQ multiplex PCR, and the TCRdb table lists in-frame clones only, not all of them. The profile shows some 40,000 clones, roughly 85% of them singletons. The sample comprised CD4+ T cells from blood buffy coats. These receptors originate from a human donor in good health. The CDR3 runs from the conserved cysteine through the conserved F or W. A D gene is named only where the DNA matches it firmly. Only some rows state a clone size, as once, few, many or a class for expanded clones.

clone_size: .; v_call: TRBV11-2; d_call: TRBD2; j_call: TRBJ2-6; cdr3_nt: TGTGCCAGCAGCTTAGGTGCGGGGGGAACTGGGGCCAACGTCCTGACTTTC; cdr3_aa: CASSLGAGGTGANVLTF
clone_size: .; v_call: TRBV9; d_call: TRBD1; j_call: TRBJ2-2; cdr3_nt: TGTGCCAGCAGCGTAGAGGGACAGGGGGTGGGGGAGCTGTTTTTT; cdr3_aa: CASSVEGQGVGELFF
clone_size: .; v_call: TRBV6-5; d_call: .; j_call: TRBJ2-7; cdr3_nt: TGTGCCAGCAGTACTCAGTACGAGCAGTACTTC; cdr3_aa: CASSTQYEQYF
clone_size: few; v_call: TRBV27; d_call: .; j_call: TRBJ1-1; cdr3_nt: TGTGCCAGCAGTTTCTCCCGACAGGTGGGGAACACTGAAGCTTTCTTT; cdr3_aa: CASSFSRQVGNTEAFF
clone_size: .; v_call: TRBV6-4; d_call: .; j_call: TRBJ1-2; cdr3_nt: TGTGCCAGCAGTGAGAGGGGGGGCTATGGCTACACCTTC; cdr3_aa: CASSERGGYGYTF
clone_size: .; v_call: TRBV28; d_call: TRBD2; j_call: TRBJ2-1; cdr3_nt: TGTGCCAGCAGTTTAGAGCTAGCGGGGATCAATGAGCAGTTCTTC; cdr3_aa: CASSLELAGINEQFF
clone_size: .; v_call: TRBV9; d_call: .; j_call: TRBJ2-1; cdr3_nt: TGTGCCAGCAGCGTAGCGGCGTACAATGAGCAGTTCTTC; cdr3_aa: CASSVAAYNEQFF
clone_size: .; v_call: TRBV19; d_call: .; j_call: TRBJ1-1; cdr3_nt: TGTGCCAGTAGTTTCTGGGGGTCTAACACTGAAGCTTTCTTT; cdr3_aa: CASSFWGSNTEAFF
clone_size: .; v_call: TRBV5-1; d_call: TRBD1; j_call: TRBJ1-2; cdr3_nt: TGCGCCAGCAGCCCGGGACAGGGGAACTATGGCTACACCTTC; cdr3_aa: CASSPGQGNYGYTF
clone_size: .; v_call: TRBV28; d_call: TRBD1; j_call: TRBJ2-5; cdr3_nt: TGTGCCAGTAAAGGACAGGGGGCCGTTCGGAAAGAGACCCAGTACTTC; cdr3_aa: CASKGQGAVRKETQYF
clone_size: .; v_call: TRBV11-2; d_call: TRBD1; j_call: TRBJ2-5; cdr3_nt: TGTGCCAGCAGCTCAGGGACAGGGTCGGTAGAGGAGACCCAGTACTTC; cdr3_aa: CASSSGTGSVEETQYF
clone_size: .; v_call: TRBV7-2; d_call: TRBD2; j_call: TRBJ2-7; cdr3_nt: TGTGCCAGCAGCTTAGCGATAGCGGGAGGCGTTAACGAGCAGTACTTC; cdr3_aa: CASSLAIAGGVNEQYF
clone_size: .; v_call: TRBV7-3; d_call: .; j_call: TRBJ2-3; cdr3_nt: TGTGCCAGCAGACAGGGAACTACAGATACGCAGTATTTT; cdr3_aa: CASRQGTTDTQYF
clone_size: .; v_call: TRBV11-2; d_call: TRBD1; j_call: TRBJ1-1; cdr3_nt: TGTGCCAGCAGCTTTAATAGGGACAGTCAGGAGGCTTTCTTT; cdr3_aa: CASSFNRDSQEAFF
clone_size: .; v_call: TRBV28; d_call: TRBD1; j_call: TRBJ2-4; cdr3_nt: TGTGCCAGCAGTTCTAACAGGGGGCGCCTCCCAAACATTCAGTACTTC; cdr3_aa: CASSSNRGRLPNIQYF
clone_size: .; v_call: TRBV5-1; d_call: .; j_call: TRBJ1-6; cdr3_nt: TGCGCCAGCAGCGGGGGGGCAGAGGCGAATTCACCCCTCCACTTT; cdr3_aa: CASSGGAEANSPLHF
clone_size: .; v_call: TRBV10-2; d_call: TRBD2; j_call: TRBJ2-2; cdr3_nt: TGCGCCAGCAAGGCCCTAGCGGCCAGCGCCGCGAACACCGGGGAGCTGTTTTTT; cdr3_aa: CASKALAASAANTGELFF
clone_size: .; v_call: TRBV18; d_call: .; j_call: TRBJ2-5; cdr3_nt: TGTGCCAGCAACCCGCAGTACCAAGAGACCCAGTACTTC; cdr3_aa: CASNPQYQETQYF
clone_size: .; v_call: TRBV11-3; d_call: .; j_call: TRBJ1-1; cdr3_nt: TGTGCCAGCAGCGGTACGTATGACGGGAACACTGAAGCTTTCTTT; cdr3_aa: CASSGTYDGNTEAFF
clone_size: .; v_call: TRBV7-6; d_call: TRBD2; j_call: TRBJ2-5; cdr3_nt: TGTGCCAGCAGCATCGGACTAGCGGGGACAGAGACCCAGTACTTC; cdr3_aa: CASSIGLAGTETQYF
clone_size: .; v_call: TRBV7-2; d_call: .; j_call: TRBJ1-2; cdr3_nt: TGTGCCAGCAGCTGGGGGGAAAACTATGGCTACACCTTC; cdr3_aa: CASSWGENYGYTF
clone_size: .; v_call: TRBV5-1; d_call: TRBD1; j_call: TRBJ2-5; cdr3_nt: TGCGCCAGCAGCCCGGGGACAGGGGGGTACCAAGAGACCCAGTACTTC; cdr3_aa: CASSPGTGGYQETQYF
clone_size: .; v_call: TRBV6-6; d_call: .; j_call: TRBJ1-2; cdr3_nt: TGTGCCAGCAGCGTCGTGGACTCACCTAGTGGGGGCTACACCTTC; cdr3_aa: CASSVVDSPSGGYTF
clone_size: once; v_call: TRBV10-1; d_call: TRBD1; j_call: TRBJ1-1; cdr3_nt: TGCGCCAGCAGGGGGACAGGGGGCGCTACGAACACTGAAGCTTTCTTT; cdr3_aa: CASRGTGGATNTEAFF